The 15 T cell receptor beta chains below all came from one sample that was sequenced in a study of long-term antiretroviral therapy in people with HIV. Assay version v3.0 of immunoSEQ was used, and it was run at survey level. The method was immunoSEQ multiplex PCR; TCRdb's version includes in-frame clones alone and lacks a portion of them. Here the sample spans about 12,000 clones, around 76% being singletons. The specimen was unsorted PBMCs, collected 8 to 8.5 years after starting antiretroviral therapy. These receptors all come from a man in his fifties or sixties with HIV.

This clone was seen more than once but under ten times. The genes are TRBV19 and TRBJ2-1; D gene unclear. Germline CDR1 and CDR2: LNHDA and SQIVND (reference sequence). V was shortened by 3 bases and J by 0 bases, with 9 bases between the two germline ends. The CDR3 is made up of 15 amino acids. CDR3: CASSISPSSYNEQFF. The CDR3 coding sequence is TGTGCCAGTAGTATTAGCCCTAGCTCCTACAATGAGCAGTTCTTC.

The chain's CDR3 is CASRGWVNTEAFF. Written as DNA, the CDR3 is TGTGCCAGCAGAGGATGGGTGAACACTGAAGCTTTCTTT. This rearrangement joins TRBV6-1 to TRBJ1-1, with D hard to call. The V gene lost 6 bases and the J gene lost 0 bases, with 8 bases spanning the gap. This CDR3 spans 13 amino acids. The germline V gene has CDR1 MNHNS and CDR2 SASEGT.

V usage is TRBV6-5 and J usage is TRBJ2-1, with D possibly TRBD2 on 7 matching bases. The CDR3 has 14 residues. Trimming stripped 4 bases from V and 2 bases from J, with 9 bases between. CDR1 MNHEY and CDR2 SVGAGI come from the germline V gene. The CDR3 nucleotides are TGTGCCAGCAGTTGGGGGGGCCCCTACAATGAGCAGTTCTTC. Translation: CASSWGGPYNEQFF.

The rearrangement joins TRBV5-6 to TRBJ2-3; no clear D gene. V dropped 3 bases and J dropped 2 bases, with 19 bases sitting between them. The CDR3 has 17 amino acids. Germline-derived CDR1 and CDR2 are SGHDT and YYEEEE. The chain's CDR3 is CASSSVARALPTDTQYF. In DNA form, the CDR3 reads TGTGCCAGCAGCTCAGTAGCCCGGGCTCTTCCCACAGATACGCAGTATTTT.

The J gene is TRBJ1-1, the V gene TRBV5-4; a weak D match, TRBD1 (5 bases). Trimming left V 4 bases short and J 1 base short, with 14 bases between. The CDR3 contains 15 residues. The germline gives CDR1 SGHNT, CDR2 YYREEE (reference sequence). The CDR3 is CASSLTGLENTEAFF. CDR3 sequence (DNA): TGTGCCAGCAGCCTGACGGGACTGGAGAACACTGAAGCTTTCTTT. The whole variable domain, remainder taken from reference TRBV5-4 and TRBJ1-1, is ETGVTQSPTHLIKTRGQQVTLRCSSQSGHNTVSWYQQALGQGPQFIFQYYREEENGRGNFPPRFSGLQFPNYSSELNVNALELDDSALYLCASSLTGLENTEAFFGQGTRLTVV.

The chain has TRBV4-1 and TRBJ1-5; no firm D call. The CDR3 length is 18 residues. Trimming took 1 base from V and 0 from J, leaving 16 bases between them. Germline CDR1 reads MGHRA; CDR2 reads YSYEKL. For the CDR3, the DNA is TGCGCCAGCAGCCAAGGCCTGAAAGGCCTCTATAGCAATCAGCCCCAGCATTTT. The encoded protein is CASSQGLKGLYSNQPQHF.

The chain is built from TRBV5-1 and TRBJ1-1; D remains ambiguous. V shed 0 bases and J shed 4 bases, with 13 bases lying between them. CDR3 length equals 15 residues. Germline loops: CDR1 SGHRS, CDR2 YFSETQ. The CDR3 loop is CASSLAIGSGTEAFF. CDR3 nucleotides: TGCGCCAGCAGCTTGGCCATAGGGTCCGGCACTGAAGCTTTCTTT.

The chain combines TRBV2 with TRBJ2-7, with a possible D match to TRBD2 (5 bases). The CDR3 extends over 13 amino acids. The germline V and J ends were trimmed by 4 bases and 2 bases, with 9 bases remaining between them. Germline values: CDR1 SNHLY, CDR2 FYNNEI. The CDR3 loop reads CASSVGIAYEQYF. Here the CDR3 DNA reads TGTGCCAGCAGTGTCGGGATAGCCTACGAGCAGTACTTC.

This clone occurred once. The CDR3 here is CASRDFSSYNEQFF. The CDR3 DNA sequence: TGTGCCAGCAGGGACTTTAGCTCCTACAATGAGCAGTTCTTC. The rearrangement joins TRBV2 to TRBJ2-1, with a possible D match to TRBD2 (5 bases). CDR1 is SNHLY, CDR2 FYNNEI, per germline. The CDR3 totals 14 residues. V was cut by 6 bases and J by 0 bases, with 9 bases left in between.

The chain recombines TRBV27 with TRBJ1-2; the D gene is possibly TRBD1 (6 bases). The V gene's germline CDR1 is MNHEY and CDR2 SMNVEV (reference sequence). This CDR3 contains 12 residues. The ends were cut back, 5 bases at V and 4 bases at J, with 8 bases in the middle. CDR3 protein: CASSPTGYGYTF. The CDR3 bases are TGTGCCAGCAGTCCGACAGGCTATGGCTACACCTTC.

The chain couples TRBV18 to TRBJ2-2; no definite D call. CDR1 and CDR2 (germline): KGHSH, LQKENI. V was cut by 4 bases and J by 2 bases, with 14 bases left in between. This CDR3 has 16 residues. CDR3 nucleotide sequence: TGTGCCAGCTCACTCCCCGGGTCCGTTAACACCGGGGAGCTGTTTTTT. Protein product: CASSLPGSVNTGELFF. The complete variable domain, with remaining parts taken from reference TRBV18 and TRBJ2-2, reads NAGVMQNPRHLVRRRGQEARLRCSPMKGHSHVYWYRQLPEEGLKFMVYLQKENIIDESGMPKERFSAEFPKEGPSILRIQQVVRGDSAAYFCASSLPGSVNTGELFFGEGSRLTVL.

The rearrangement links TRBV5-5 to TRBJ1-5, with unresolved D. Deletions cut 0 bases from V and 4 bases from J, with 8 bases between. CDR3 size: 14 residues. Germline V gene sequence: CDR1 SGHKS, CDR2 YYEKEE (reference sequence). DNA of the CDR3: TGTGCCAGCAGCTTGGGCCAGTTAAATCAGCCCCAGCATTTT. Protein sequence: CASSLGQLNQPQHF.

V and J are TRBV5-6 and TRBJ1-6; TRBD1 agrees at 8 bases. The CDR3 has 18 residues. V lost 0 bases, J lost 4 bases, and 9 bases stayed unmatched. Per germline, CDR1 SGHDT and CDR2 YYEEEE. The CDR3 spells CASSLETGVVLYNSPLHF. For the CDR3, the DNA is TGTGCCAGCAGCTTGGAGACAGGGGTCGTGCTTTATAATTCACCCCTCCACTTT.

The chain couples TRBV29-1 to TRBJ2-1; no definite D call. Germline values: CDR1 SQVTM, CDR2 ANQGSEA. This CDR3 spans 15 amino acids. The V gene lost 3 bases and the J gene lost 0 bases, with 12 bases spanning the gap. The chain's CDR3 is CSVENLISSYNEQFF. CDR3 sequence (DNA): TGCAGCGTTGAGAATTTGATTAGCTCCTACAATGAGCAGTTCTTC.

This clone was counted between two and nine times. The CDR3 DNA follows: TGTGCCAGCAGCGACGATTGGGCCGGGGAAGAGACCCAGTACTTC. Protein sequence: CASSDDWAGEETQYF. V gene TRBV7-9 combines with J gene TRBJ2-5, with D possibly matching TRBD2 (5 bases). Trimming shortened V by 5 bases and J by 3 bases, and 16 bases separated the two germline ends. Germline lookup yields CDR1 SEHNR and CDR2 FQNEAQ (reference sequence). The CDR3 contains 15 residues. Together with reference TRBV7-9 and TRBJ2-5, the CDR3 gives the full variable domain: DTGVSQNPRHKITKRGQNVTFRCDPISEHNRLYWYRQTLGQGPEFLTYFQNEAQLEKSRLLSDRFSAERPKGSFSTLEIQRTEQGDSAMYLCASSDDWAGEETQYFGPGTRLLVL.